This TCR beta chain stems from a study of blood T cells in healthy people across ages. This clonotype was seen more than once but under ten times. Its cognate antigen is unknown. CDR3 length: 17 amino acids. V was pared by 5 bases and J by 3 bases, with 21 bases between. Germline V gene data show CDR1 as MDHEN and CDR2 as SYDVKM. PCR was performed a second time for roughly 7 to 12 cycles using a sample-barcoded 5' primer and a J-beta primer mix. MiXCR was run by TCRdb on the 5' RACE reads, yielding one entry per CDR3 protein. The data hold some 760,000 distinct CDR3 sequences, with 25% observed a single time. Each donor supplied approximately 10 milliliters of peripheral blood. The study's findings and limits: Getting older went along with TCR beta diversity per million T cells dropping roughly linearly.

These data are also associated with another study on T cells of mothers and their children. This second study notes: A few mothers and their six children, all healthy Caucasians, donated. There were over 9.5 million TCR beta CDR3 reads from each mother and around 2.7 million from each child.

The gene calls are TRBV28 and TRBJ2-3, with D perhaps matching TRBD1 (6 bases). This TCR was recovered from a boy between 10 and 17 years old in good health. The specimen was blood. The CDR3 DNA reads TGTGCCAGCAGTAATCCGGGCCACCCTCAGGGGACAGATACGCAGTATTTT. It codes for CASSNPGHPQGTDTQYF.